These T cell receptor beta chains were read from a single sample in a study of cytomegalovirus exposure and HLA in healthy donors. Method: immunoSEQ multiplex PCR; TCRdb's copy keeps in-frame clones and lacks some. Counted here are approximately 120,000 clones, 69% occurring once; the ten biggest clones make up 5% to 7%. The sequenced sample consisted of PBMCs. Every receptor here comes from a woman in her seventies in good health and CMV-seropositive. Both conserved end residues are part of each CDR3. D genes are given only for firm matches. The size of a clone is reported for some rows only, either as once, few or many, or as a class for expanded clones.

CASSLGQRYAYGYTF | TGTGCCAGCAGTTTAGGGCAAAGGTACGCCTATGGCTACACCTTC | . | TRBV28 | once | TRBJ1-2
CASARGQGYEQYF | TGTGCCAGCGCAAGGGGACAGGGTTACGAGCAGTACTTC | TRBD1 | TRBV25-1 | . | TRBJ2-7
CASSIGGPEAFF | TGTGCCAGCAGCATAGGGGGCCCTGAAGCTTTCTTT | TRBD1 | TRBV7-2 | few | TRBJ1-1
CSVDLNYGYTF | TGCAGCGTTGATCTGAACTATGGCTACACCTTC | . | TRBV29-1 | . | TRBJ1-2
CASSESWTGATDTQYF | TGTGCCAGCAGTGAAAGTTGGACAGGGGCCACAGATACGCAGTATTTT | TRBD1 | TRBV25-1 | . | TRBJ2-3
CASSFAAAGGGETQYF | TGTGCCAGCAGCTTCGCCGCGGCGGGGGGCGGGGAGACCCAGTACTTC | TRBD2 | TRBV7-6 | . | TRBJ2-5
CASSDRPGETQYF | TGTGCCAGCAGTGATAGACCGGGGGAGACCCAGTACTTC | . | TRBV6-4 | . | TRBJ2-5
CASGPSDRGFYGYTF | TGTGCTAGTGGCCCCTCGGACAGGGGATTCTATGGCTACACCTTC | TRBD1 | TRBV12-5 | . | TRBJ1-2
CASSPSGGNSPLHF | TGTGCCAGCAGCCCCAGTGGAGGTAATTCACCCCTCCACTTT | . | TRBV7-9 | . | TRBJ1-6
CASSYSRQLYNEQFF | TGTGCCAGCAGTTACTCGAGACAGCTCTACAATGAGCAGTTCTTC | . | TRBV6-5 | . | TRBJ2-1
CASSEALLGGGLSYEQYF | TGTGCCAGCAGTGAAGCGCTTCTGGGGGGGGGCCTCTCCTACGAGCAGTACTTC | . | TRBV2 | . | TRBJ2-7
CAWSVMGSSEQFF | TGTGCCTGGAGTGTAATGGGGAGTAGTGAGCAGTTCTTC | . | TRBV30 | . | TRBJ2-1
CASSAAGPGQGASNQPQHF | TGTGCCAGCAGTGCCGCGGGCCCGGGACAGGGGGCAAGCAATCAGCCCCAGCATTTT | TRBD1 | TRBV6-1 | . | TRBJ1-5
CASRGDRGATYEQYF | TGTGCCAGCAGAGGGGACAGGGGGGCAACCTACGAGCAGTACTTC | TRBD1 | TRBV6-1 | . | TRBJ2-7
CAISEAEGGNQPQHF | TGTGCCATCAGTGAGGCGGAGGGTGGCAATCAGCCCCAGCATTTT | . | TRBV10-3 | . | TRBJ1-5
CAWSGGGPSYEQYF | TGTGCCTGGAGTGGGGGGGGCCCCTCCTACGAGCAGTACTTC | . | TRBV30 | few | TRBJ2-7
CASRSGSTDTQYF | TGTGCCAGCAGGTCAGGGTCCACAGATACGCAGTATTTT | . | TRBV5-4 | . | TRBJ2-3
CASSLVEGGGQPQHF | TGTGCCAGCAGCTTAGTGGAGGGAGGCGGTCAGCCCCAGCATTTT | . | TRBV7-2 | few | TRBJ1-5
CASSSDGIQGYTF | TGTGCCAGCAGCTCCGACGGAATACAGGGCTACACCTTC | . | TRBV7-2 | . | TRBJ1-2
CASSPWQGESSTEAFF | TGTGCCAGCTCACCCTGGCAGGGGGAATCGAGTACTGAAGCTTTCTTT | TRBD1 | TRBV18 | . | TRBJ1-1
CASSGGGSVYF | TGTGCCAGCAGCGGGGGAGGCTCCGTCTACTTC | . | TRBV5-6 | . | TRBJ2-7
CASSRPTLNTEAFF | TGTGCCAGCAGCCGACCGACACTGAACACTGAAGCTTTCTTT | . | TRBV7-2 | . | TRBJ1-1
CASSFGGGRYEQFF | TGTGCCAGCAGCTTTGGCGGGGGGAGGTATGAGCAGTTCTTC | TRBD2 | TRBV7-9 | few | TRBJ2-1
CASSYSFSGNTEAFF | TGTGCCAGCAGTTACTCGTTCTCGGGGAACACTGAAGCTTTCTTT | . | TRBV6-5 | . | TRBJ1-1
CASSQGAGNTIYF | TGCGCCAGCAGCCAGGGGGCTGGAAACACCATATATTTT | TRBD1 | TRBV5-1 | . | TRBJ1-3
CASSLAGGDWETQYF | TGCGCCAGCAGCTTAGCCGGGGGGGACTGGGAGACCCAGTACTTC | TRBD2 | TRBV5-1 | . | TRBJ2-5
CAWSLNYGYTF | TGTGCCTGGAGCCTTAACTATGGCTACACCTTC | . | TRBV30 | . | TRBJ1-2
CASSMRREPGAFF | TGTGCCAGTAGTATGAGAAGGGAGCCGGGTGCTTTCTTT | . | TRBV19 | . | TRBJ1-1
CATTRDRGGTEAFF | TGTGCCACCACCAGGGACAGGGGAGGGACTGAAGCTTTCTTT | TRBD1 | TRBV15 | . | TRBJ1-1
CASSSKTAGTADTEAFF | TGTGCCAGCAGCAGTAAAACCGCCGGGACAGCAGACACTGAAGCTTTCTTT | . | TRBV21-1 | . | TRBJ1-1
CASRRTGGSYEQYF | TGTGCCAGCAGGCGGACAGGGGGCTCCTACGAGCAGTACTTC | TRBD1 | TRBV13 | . | TRBJ2-7
CASSEQGRGTSGYTF | TGTGCCAGCAGTGAGCAGGGCCGAGGAACCTCTGGCTACACCTTC | . | TRBV6-1 | . | TRBJ1-2
CASSLTGTGQGEKLFF | TGCGCCAGCAGCTTGACCGGGACGGGACAGGGGGAAAAACTGTTTTTT | TRBD1 | TRBV5-1 | . | TRBJ1-4
CASSIDGQRGGGTDTQYF | TGTGCCAGTAGTATAGATGGTCAGCGGGGGGGAGGCACAGATACGCAGTATTTT | TRBD2 | TRBV19 | . | TRBJ2-3
CAISGPGMVSAFF | TGTGCCATCAGTGGGCCGGGGATGGTATCGGCTTTCTTT | . | TRBV10-3 | . | TRBJ1-1
CASSLVGGRAKNIQYF | TGTGCCAGCAGCTTAGTTGGTGGCAGGGCCAAAAACATTCAGTACTTC | . | TRBV7-8 | . | TRBJ2-4
CASASNLGRGLTQYF | TGTGCCAGCGCCTCCAATCTGGGCAGGGGGTTGACCCAGTACTTC | TRBD1 | TRBV27 | . | TRBJ2-5